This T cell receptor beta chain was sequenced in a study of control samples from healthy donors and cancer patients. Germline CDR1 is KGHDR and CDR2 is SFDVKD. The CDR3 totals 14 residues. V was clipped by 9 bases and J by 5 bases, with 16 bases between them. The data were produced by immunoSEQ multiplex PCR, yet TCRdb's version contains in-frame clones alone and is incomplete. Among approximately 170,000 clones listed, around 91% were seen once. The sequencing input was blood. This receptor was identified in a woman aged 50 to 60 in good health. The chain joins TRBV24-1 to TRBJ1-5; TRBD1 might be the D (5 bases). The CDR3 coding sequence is TGTGCCACCGCCAGCACAGGTCGAGATCAGCCCCAGCATTTT. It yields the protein CATASTGRDQPQHF.